This entry lists 25 T cell receptor beta chains sequenced from one sample in a study of long-term antiretroviral therapy in people with HIV. Survey-level resolution applied to immunoSEQ assay v3.0. Method: immunoSEQ multiplex PCR; TCRdb's copy keeps in-frame clones and lacks some. The data show about 21,000 clones, about nine tenths seen once. The source was unsorted PBMCs, collected 0.2 years before starting antiretroviral therapy. The receptors originated from a young man with HIV.

The rearrangement uses TRBV6-1 and TRBJ2-3; D is possibly TRBD2 (5 bases). The V and J ends lost 0 bases and 2 bases respectively, with 15 bases between them. There are 17 residues in the CDR3. Germline V gives CDR1 MNHNS, CDR2 SASEGT. The CDR3 loop reads CASSEAVGRTATDTQYF. In nucleotides, the CDR3 is TGTGCCAGCAGTGAAGCGGTTGGGAGAACAGCCACAGATACGCAGTATTTT.

This clone turned up a few times. This sequence joins TRBV5-8 and TRBJ2-7, with D maybe TRBD1 (6 bases). Germline CDR1 and CDR2: SGHTS and YDEGEE. CDR3 size: 15 residues. Trimming stripped 0 bases from V and 2 bases from J, with 12 bases between. CDR3 sequence: CASSLAAGETYEQYF. The DNA for the CDR3 is TGTGCCAGCAGCTTGGCGGCAGGGGAGACCTACGAGCAGTACTTC.

The V and J genes are TRBV7-9 and TRBJ2-7, with TRBD2 identical over 7 bases. The CDR3 totals 14 residues. Germline trimming cut 1 base from V and 3 bases from J; bases unmatched to any gene: 3. Germline CDR1 and CDR2: SEHNR and FQNEAQ (reference sequence). The CDR3 spells CASSLDLADYEQYF. The CDR3, as DNA: TGTGCCAGCAGCTTAGATCTAGCGGACTACGAGCAGTACTTC. Drawing the rest from reference TRBV7-9 and TRBJ2-7, the complete variable domain is DTGVSQNPRHKITKRGQNVTFRCDPISEHNRLYWYRQTLGQGPEFLTYFQNEAQLEKSRLLSDRFSAERPKGSFSTLEIQRTEQGDSAMYLCASSLDLADYEQYFGPGTRLTVT.

The chain recombines TRBV6-5 with TRBJ2-1; no reliable D call. This CDR3 comprises 16 residues. Germline CDR1 is MNHEY and CDR2 is SVGAGI. The ends were cut back, 0 bases at V and 0 bases at J, with 9 bases in the middle. DNA of the CDR3: TGTGCCAGCAGTTACTCAGAGCTATCCTCCTACAATGAGCAGTTCTTC. Translation: CASSYSELSSYNEQFF.

V and J are TRBV2 and TRBJ1-4; D is unresolved. With 5 bases removed from V and 5 bases from J, the gap between germline ends came to 12 bases. The CDR3 length is 14 residues. CDR1 SNHLY and CDR2 FYNNEI come from the germline V gene. The CDR3 loop reads CASSTPRENEKLFF. The CDR3 region has the DNA TGTGCCAGCAGTACCCCACGAGAGAATGAAAAACTGTTTTTT.

The chain employs TRBV5-5 and TRBJ2-2; 11 bases agree with TRBD2. Germline loops: CDR1 SGHKS, CDR2 YYEKEE (reference sequence). The V segment lost 0 bases and the J segment 4 bases; nucleotides outside the gene matches: 5. This CDR3 contains 17 residues. The CDR3 DNA sequence: TGTGCCAGCAGCTTGGGTAGCGGGGGGGCCATCACCGGGGAGCTGTTTTTT. Residues: CASSLGSGGAITGELFF.

The V and J genes are TRBV6-5 and TRBJ1-1; D not certain. CDR1 is MNHEY and CDR2 is SVGAGI in the germline V gene. This CDR3 spans 13 amino acids. The V end lost 3 bases, the J end lost 4 bases, and 9 bases lay between the germline ends. The CDR3 nucleotides read TGTGCCAGCAGTTATAGATCACCCACTGAAGCTTTCTTT. Amino acids: CASSYRSPTEAFF.

The chain carries TRBV7-9 and TRBJ1-2; D is uncertain. Germline lookup yields CDR1 SEHNR and CDR2 FQNEAQ (reference sequence). V lost 4 bases, J lost 0 bases, and 12 bases lay in between. The CDR3 has 15 amino acids. CDR3 loop: CASSSRRGTNYGYTF. The CDR3 DNA follows: TGTGCCAGCAGCTCTAGACGGGGTACTAACTATGGCTACACCTTC.

By proportion, this clone is medium-sized. The J gene is TRBJ2-7, the V gene TRBV7-2; 7 nucleotides align to TRBD2. This CDR3 region has 15 residues. Trimming removed 1 base from V and 7 bases from J; junction bases left unmatched: 10. Germline lookup yields CDR1 SGHTA and CDR2 FQGNSA. CDR3 in amino acids: CASSLGWEGLQEQYF. CDR3 sequence (DNA): TGTGCCAGCAGCTTAGGGTGGGAGGGCCTTCAGGAGCAGTACTTC. Complete variable domain (other parts from reference TRBV7-2 and TRBJ2-7): GAGVSQSPSNKVTEKGKDVELRCDPISGHTALYWYRQSLGQGLEFLIYFQGNSAPDKSGLPSDRFSAERTGGSVSTLTIQRTQQEDSAVYLCASSLGWEGLQEQYFGPGTRLTVT.

The V gene is TRBV13, the J gene TRBJ1-1, with TRBD1 identical over 8 bases. CDR3 length equals 15 residues. Germline lookup yields CDR1 PRHDT and CDR2 FYEKMQ (reference sequence). V shed 2 bases and J 5 bases; nucleotides not matched to a gene: 7. CDR3 nucleotides: TGTGCCAGCAGCTTACAAATCAGGGGGCTGACTGAAGCTTTCTTT. Translating gives CASSLQIRGLTEAFF.

The V call is TRBV15, the J call TRBJ2-5; D perhaps matches TRBD1 (5 bases). This CDR3 region has 14 residues. V was cut by 1 base and J by 5 bases, with 11 bases left in between. Germline lookup yields CDR1 LNHNV and CDR2 YYDKDF (reference sequence). The DNA for the CDR3 is TGTGCCACCAGCAGAGGCAGGGTCGGTGAGACCCAGTACTTC. Protein sequence: CATSRGRVGETQYF.

The V and J genes are TRBV4-3 and TRBJ1-4; maybe TRBD1 (5 bases). This CDR3 has 16 amino acids. V dropped 0 bases and J dropped 7 bases, with 15 bases sitting between them. CDR1 LGHNA and CDR2 YSLEER come from the germline V gene. CDR3 in DNA: TGCGCCAGCAGCCAAGAAGGGCAGGGTGGGGGTGAAAAACTGTTTTTT. Protein: CASSQEGQGGGEKLFF.

This clone was observed once. V usage is TRBV6-1 and J usage is TRBJ1-5, with D unclear. CDR3 size: 15 residues. Germline V gene sequence: CDR1 MNHNS, CDR2 SASEGT. Trimming pared 6 bases from V and 3 bases from J, leaving 15 bases between. CDR3 DNA sequence: TGTGCCAGCAGCCCGACCCAAGGCAACAATCAGCCCCAGCATTTT. It is translated as CASSPTQGNNQPQHF.

This rearrangement joins TRBV7-2 to TRBJ2-3; 9 bases line up with TRBD2. V gave up 5 bases and J gave up 6 bases; unmatched junction bases: 12. CDR1 and CDR2 from the germline V gene are SGHTA and FQGNSA. The CDR3 spans 16 residues. The CDR3 region has the DNA TGTGCCAGCAGCCCCCGACTAGCGGATACCGTGGATACGCAGTATTTT. Its translation is CASSPRLADTVDTQYF.

The gene calls are TRBV7-2 and TRBJ2-2; weak D call: TRBD2 (6 bases). The length of the CDR3 is 14 residues. In germline, CDR1 is SGHTA, CDR2 FQGNSA. The V end lost 0 bases, the J end lost 7 bases, and 9 bases lay between the germline ends. DNA of the CDR3: TGTGCCAGCAGCTTAGCGCTCGGGGGCGGGGAGCTGTTTTTT. It is translated as CASSLALGGGELFF.

CDR3 nucleotides: TGTGCCAGCAGCCGCAACGACGGCGAGGGTGGCTACACCTTC. It is translated as CASSRNDGEGGYTF. The chain links TRBV7-9 to TRBJ1-2; D uncertain. Trimming stripped 5 bases from V and 7 bases from J, with 17 bases between. Per the germline V gene, CDR1 is SEHNR and CDR2 is FQNEAQ (reference sequence). The CDR3 runs 14 residues.

The gene calls are TRBV4-3 and TRBJ1-6, with D hard to call. CDR3 length equals 16 residues. With 2 bases removed from V and 2 bases from J, the gap between germline ends came to 10 bases. Germline lookup yields CDR1 LGHNA and CDR2 YSLEER. CDR3 loop: CASSQNEGPYNSPLHF. DNA of the CDR3: TGCGCCAGCAGCCAAAATGAGGGTCCCTATAATTCACCCCTCCACTTT.

This chain uses TRBV2 with TRBJ2-2, with D perhaps TRBD2 (6 bases). Germline assignment: CDR1 SNHLY and CDR2 FYNNEI. CDR3 length: 14 residues. V was trimmed by 1 base and J by 5 bases, leaving 8 bases between them. The CDR3 here is CASSEGRETGELFF. The CDR3 DNA sequence: TGTGCCAGCAGTGAAGGGAGGGAGACCGGGGAGCTGTTTTTT.

The chain employs TRBV7-2 and TRBJ2-5; D possibly corresponds to TRBD1 (5 bases). The CDR3 length is 13 residues. Germline-derived CDR1 and CDR2 are SGHTA and FQGNSA. V lost 5 bases and J lost 2, with 9 bases in between. The CDR3 region has the DNA TGTGCCAGCAGCCTAGACAGTCAAGAGACCCAGTACTTC. Translation: CASSLDSQETQYF.

The J gene is TRBJ1-5, the V gene TRBV19, with D hard to call. The CDR3 is 15 residues long. V lost 8 bases and J 4 bases, leaving 18 bases between the germline ends. The germline gives CDR1 LNHDA, CDR2 SQIVND (reference sequence). CDR3 protein: CASSRLTFSNQPQHF. Here the CDR3 DNA reads TGTGCCAGTTCCCGTCTGACATTCTCAAATCAGCCCCAGCATTTT. Using reference TRBV19 and TRBJ1-5 for the parts outside the CDR3, the full variable domain is DGGITQSPKYLFRKEGQNVTLSCEQNLNHDAMYWYRQDPGQGLRLIYYSQIVNDFQKGDIAEGYSVSREKKESFPLTVTSAQKNPTAFYLCASSRLTFSNQPQHFGDGTRLSIL.

Sample share makes this clone medium-sized. This chain uses TRBV10-2 with TRBJ1-4; D remains unclear. This CDR3 is built from 16 residues. The germline CDR1 and CDR2 sequences are WSHSY and SAAADI. V was shortened by 0 bases and J by 6 bases, with 14 bases between the two germline ends. The CDR3 is CASSESISRWDEKLFF. The CDR3, as DNA: TGCGCCAGCAGTGAGTCGATAAGCCGATGGGATGAAAAACTGTTTTTT.

The chain employs TRBV19 and TRBJ1-2; TRBD1 matches at 9 bases. Germline-derived CDR1 and CDR2 are LNHDA and SQIVND (reference sequence). The CDR3 spans 17 residues. After removal of 5 bases from V and 8 bases from J, the junction contained 18 bases not matched to a gene. The CDR3 spells CASSAPGQGETARGYTF. CDR3 coding DNA: TGTGCCAGTAGTGCTCCGGGACAGGGCGAGACGGCTAGAGGCTACACCTTC.

The chain is built from TRBV4-2 and TRBJ1-1; D is ambiguous. V lost 6 bases to trimming and J lost 8 bases, with 13 bases between them. There are 12 residues in the CDR3. Germline CDR1 and CDR2: LGHNA and YNFKEQ. The CDR3 is CASRAGTSEAFF. In nucleotides, the CDR3 is TGTGCCAGCAGGGCCGGAACTTCCGAAGCTTTCTTT.

This sequence joins TRBV6-1 and TRBJ1-5; a possible D gene is TRBD1 (5 bases). Germline V gene lookup returns CDR1 MNHNS and CDR2 SASEGT. CDR3 length equals 15 residues. Trimming removed 4 bases at V and 2 bases at J, with 12 bases between. Here the CDR3 reads CASSVGGTGNQPQHF. CDR3 coding DNA: TGTGCCAGCAGTGTTGGGGGGACGGGCAATCAGCCCCAGCATTTT.

The V and J genes are TRBV5-4 and TRBJ1-3; D gene ambiguous. Germline-derived CDR1 and CDR2 are SGHNT and YYREEE (reference sequence). V was pared by 4 bases and J by 0 bases, with 11 bases between. The CDR3 loop spans 15 amino acids. Here the CDR3 reads CASSPDSLSGNTIYF. CDR3 sequence (DNA): TGTGCCAGCAGCCCTGACTCCCTCTCTGGAAACACCATATATTTT.